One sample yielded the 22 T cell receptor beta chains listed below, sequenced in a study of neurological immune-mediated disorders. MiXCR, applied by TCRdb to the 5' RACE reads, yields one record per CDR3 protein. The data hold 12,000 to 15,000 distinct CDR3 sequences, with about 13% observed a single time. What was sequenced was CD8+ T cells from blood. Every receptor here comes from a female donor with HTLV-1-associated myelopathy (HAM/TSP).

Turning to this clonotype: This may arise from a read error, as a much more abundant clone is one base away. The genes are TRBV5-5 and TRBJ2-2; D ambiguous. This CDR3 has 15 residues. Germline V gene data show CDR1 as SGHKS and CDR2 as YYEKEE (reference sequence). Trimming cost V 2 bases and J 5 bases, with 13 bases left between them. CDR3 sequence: CASSFEVGKTGELFF. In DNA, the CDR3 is TGTGCCAGCAGCTTCGAAGTGGGCAAAACCGGGGAGCTGTTTTTT.

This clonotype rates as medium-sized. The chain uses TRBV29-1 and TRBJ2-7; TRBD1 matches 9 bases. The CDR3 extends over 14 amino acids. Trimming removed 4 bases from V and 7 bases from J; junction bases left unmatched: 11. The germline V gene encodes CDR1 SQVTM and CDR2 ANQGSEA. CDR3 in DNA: TGCAGCGTTGGCACCGGGACAGGGTCGTCTGAGCAGTACTTC. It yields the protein CSVGTGTGSSEQYF.

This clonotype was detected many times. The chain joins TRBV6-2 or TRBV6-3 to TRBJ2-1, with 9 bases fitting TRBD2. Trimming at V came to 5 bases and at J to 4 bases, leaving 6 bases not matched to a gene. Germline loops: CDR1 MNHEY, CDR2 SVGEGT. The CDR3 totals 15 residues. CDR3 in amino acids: CASSPLAGPYNEQFF. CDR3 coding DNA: TGTGCCAGCAGTCCCCTAGCGGGGCCTTACAATGAGCAGTTCTTC.

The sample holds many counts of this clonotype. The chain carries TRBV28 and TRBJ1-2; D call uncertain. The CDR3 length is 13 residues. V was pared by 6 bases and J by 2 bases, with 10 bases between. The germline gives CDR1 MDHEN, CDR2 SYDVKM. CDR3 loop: CASSLTENYGYTF. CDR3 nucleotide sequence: TGTGCCAGCAGCCTTACAGAAAACTATGGCTACACCTTC.

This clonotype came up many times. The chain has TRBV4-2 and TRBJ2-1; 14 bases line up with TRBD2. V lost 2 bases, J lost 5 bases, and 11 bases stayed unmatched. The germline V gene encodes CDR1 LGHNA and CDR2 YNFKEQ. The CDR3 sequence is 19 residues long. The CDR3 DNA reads TGTGCCAGCAGCCAAACGACTAGCGGGGGGGCCGGGCCCCACAATGAGCAGTTCTTC. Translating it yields CASSQTTSGGAGPHNEQFF.

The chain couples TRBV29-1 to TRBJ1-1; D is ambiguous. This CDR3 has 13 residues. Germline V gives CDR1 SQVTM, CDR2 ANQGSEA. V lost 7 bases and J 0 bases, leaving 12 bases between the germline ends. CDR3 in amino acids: CSAEAAMNTEAFF. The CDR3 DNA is TGCAGCGCCGAGGCAGCTATGAACACTGAAGCTTTCTTT.

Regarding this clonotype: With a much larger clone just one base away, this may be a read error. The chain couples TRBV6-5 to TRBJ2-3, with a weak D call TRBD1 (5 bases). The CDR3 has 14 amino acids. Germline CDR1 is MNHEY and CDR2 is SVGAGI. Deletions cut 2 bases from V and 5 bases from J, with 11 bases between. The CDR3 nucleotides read TGTGCCAGCAGTTACGTGGGGCGCGAAGATACGCAGTATTTT. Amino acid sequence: CASSYVGREDTQYF.

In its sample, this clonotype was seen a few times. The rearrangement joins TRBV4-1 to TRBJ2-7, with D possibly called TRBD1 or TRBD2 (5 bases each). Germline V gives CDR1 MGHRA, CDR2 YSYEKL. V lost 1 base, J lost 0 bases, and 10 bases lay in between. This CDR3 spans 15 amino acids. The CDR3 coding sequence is TGCGCCAGCAGCCAAGGGGGCGGGCTCTCCTACGAGCAGTACTTC. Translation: CASSQGGGLSYEQYF.

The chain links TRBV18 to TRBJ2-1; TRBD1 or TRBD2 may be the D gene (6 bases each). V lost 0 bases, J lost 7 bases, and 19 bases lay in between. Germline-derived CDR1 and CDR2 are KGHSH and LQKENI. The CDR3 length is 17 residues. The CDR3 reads CASSPPERGHTENEQFF. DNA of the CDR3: TGTGCCAGCTCACCACCCGAACGGGGGCACACTGAGAATGAGCAGTTCTTC.

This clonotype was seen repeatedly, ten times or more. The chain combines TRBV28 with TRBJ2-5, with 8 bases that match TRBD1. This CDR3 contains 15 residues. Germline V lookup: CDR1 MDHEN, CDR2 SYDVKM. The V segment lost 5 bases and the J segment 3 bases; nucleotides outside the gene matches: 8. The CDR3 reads CASSPAGTGEETQYF. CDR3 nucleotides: TGTGCCAGCAGTCCCGCCGGGACAGGAGAAGAGACCCAGTACTTC.

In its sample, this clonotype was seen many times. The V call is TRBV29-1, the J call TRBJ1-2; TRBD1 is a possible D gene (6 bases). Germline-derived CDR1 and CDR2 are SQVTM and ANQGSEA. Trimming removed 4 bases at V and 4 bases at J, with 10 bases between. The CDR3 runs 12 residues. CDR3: CSVVQQGYGYTF. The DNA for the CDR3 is TGCAGCGTTGTCCAACAGGGCTATGGCTACACCTTC.

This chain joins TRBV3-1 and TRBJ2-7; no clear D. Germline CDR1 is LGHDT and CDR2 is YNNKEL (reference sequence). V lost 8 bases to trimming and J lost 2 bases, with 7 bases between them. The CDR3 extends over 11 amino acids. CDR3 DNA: TGTGCCAGCCAAGATCCCTACGAGCAGTACTTC. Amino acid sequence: CASQDPYEQYF.

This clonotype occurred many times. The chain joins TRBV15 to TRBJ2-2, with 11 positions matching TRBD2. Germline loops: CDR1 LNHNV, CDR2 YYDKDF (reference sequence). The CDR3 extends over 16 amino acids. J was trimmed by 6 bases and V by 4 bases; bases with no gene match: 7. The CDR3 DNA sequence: TGTGCCACCAGCATAACTAGCGGGAGTGGGTCCGGGGAGCTGTTTTTT. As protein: CATSITSGSGSGELFF.

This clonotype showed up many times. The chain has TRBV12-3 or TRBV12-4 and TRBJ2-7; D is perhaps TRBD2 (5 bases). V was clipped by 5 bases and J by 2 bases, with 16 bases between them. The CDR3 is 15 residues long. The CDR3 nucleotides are TGTGCCAGCAGTGCCCTTTCCCGGGGAGCCTACGAGCAGTACTTC. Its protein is CASSALSRGAYEQYF.

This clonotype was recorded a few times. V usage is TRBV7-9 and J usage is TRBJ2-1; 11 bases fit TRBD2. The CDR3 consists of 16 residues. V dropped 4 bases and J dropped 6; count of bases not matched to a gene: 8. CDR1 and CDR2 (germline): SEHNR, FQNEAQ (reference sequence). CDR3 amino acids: CASSSADSGRANEQFF. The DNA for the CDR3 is TGTGCCAGCAGCTCCGCCGATAGCGGGAGGGCCAATGAGCAGTTCTTC.

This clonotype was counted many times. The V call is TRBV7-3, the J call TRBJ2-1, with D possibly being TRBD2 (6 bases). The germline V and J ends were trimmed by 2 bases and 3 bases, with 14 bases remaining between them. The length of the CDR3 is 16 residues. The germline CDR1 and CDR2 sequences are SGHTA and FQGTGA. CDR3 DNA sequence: TGTGCCAGCAGCTTACGGGACGGGACTCGCTACAATGAGCAGTTCTTC. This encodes CASSLRDGTRYNEQFF.

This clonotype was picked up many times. CDR3: CASSLLGAGGDYNEQFF. Here the CDR3 DNA reads TGTGCCAGCAGCTTACTCGGTGCGGGAGGCGACTACAATGAGCAGTTCTTC. This chain links TRBV11-2 with TRBJ2-1; 8 bases map to TRBD2. Germline values: CDR1 SGHAT, CDR2 FQNNGV. V lost 2 bases and J lost 3; bases outside the gene matches: 9. The CDR3 has 17 amino acids.

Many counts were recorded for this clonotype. The CDR3 spells CASSLDGSSYNEQFF. The CDR3 DNA reads as TGTGCCAGCAGCTTAGACGGGAGCTCCTACAATGAGCAGTTCTTC. The chain carries TRBV7-9 and TRBJ2-1, with D perhaps TRBD2 (6 bases). This CDR3 region has 15 residues. In germline, CDR1 is SEHNR, CDR2 FQNEAQ (reference sequence). V lost 1 base and J lost 0, with 7 bases in between.

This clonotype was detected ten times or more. CDR3 bases: TGCAGCGCCGCCCAGGGGTCCCTGAACACTGAAGCTTTCTTT. Its protein is CSAAQGSLNTEAFF. This chain connects TRBV29-1 to TRBJ1-1; D is perhaps TRBD1 (6 bases). The germline V gene encodes CDR1 SQVTM and CDR2 ANQGSEA. The V gene lost 7 bases and the J gene lost 0 bases, with 15 bases spanning the gap. CDR3 length: 14 residues.

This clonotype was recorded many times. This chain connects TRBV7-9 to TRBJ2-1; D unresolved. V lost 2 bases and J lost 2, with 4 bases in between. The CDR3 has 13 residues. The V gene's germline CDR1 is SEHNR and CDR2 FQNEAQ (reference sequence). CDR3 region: CASSLRTYNEQFF. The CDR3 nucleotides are TGTGCCAGCAGCTTACGGACCTACAATGAGCAGTTCTTC.

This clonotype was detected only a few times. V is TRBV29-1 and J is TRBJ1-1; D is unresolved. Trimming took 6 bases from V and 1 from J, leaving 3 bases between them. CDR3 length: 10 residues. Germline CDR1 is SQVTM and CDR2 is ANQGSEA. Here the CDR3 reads CSVRNTEAFF. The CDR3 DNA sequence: TGCAGCGTACGGAACACTGAAGCTTTCTTT.

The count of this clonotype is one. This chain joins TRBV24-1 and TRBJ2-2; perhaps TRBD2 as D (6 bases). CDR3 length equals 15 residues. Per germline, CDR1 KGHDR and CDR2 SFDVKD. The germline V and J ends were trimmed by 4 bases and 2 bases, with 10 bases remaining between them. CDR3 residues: CATSERGLNTGELFF. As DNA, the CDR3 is TGTGCCACCAGTGAGAGGGGACTTAACACCGGGGAGCTGTTTTTT.